The 26 T cell receptor beta chains below come from one sample, sequenced in a study of sequential checkpoint blockade in melanoma. Treatment specified: randomized to nivolumab then ipilimumab (arm A) or the reverse (arm B). The assay was immunoSEQ multiplex PCR, and TCRdb's table has in-frame clones only and misses some. The profile shows roughly 6,400 clones, roughly 21% of them singletons. The starting material was tumor tissue (inferred from file names), obtained from a patient given nivolumab and ipilimumab in sequence. The receptors were gathered from a human donor with melanoma.

This clone showed up just a few times. This chain connects TRBV15 to TRBJ2-3, with 9 bases identical to TRBD1. The CDR3 is made up of 16 amino acids. In germline, CDR1 is LNHNV, CDR2 YYDKDF (reference sequence). The V segment lost 0 bases and the J segment 0 bases; nucleotides outside the gene matches: 1. The CDR3 nucleotides are TGTGCCACCAGCAGAGAGGGACAGGGTAGCACAGATACGCAGTATTTT. Protein: CATSREGQGSTDTQYF.

The CDR3 is CASSSAAGGITDTQYF. The CDR3 DNA reads as TGTGCCAGCAGTTCTGCTGCGGGAGGGATCACAGATACGCAGTATTTT. The chain links TRBV11-3 to TRBJ2-3, with 9 bases identical to TRBD2. V shed 6 bases, J shed 2 bases, and the junction held 9 bases outside the gene matches. Germline V lookup: CDR1 SGHNT, CDR2 YENEEA. The CDR3 consists of 16 residues.

V is TRBV14 and J is TRBJ2-2; 8 nucleotides align to TRBD1. Germline V CDR1 and CDR2: SGHDN, FVKESK. This CDR3 has 16 residues. With 2 bases clipped from V and 5 bases from J, the junction kept 7 bases outside the gene matches. DNA for the CDR3: TGTGCCAGCAGCCAATTTGGGACAGGAGGAACCGGGGAGCTGTTTTTT. Its protein is CASSQFGTGGTGELFF.

This clone was picked up a small number of times. The gene calls are TRBV6-8 and TRBJ2-1; the match to TRBD2 covers 8 bases. Per germline, CDR1 MNHGY and CDR2 SAAAGT. This CDR3 is built from 15 residues. The J segment lost 1 base and the V segment lost 6 bases, leaving 5 bases of the junction unmatched. The CDR3 DNA reads TGTGCCAGCAGGGGGACTAGACTTTCCTACAATGAGCAGTTCTTC. Residues: CASRGTRLSYNEQFF.

This clone has at least ten counts. The chain uses TRBV11-3 and TRBJ1-1; the D is unclear. The CDR3 length is 14 residues. V gave up 1 base and J gave up 1 base, with 7 bases separating them. CDR1 SGHNT and CDR2 YENEEA come from the germline V gene. The CDR3 loop is CASSLGAGNTEAFF. The CDR3 bases are TGTGCCAGCAGCTTAGGGGCAGGGAACACTGAAGCTTTCTTT.

The V and J genes are TRBV18 and TRBJ1-1; 8 positions agree with TRBD1. This CDR3 comprises 12 residues. Per germline, CDR1 KGHSH and CDR2 LQKENI. Trimming removed 3 bases from V and 12 bases from J; junction bases left unmatched: 6. The DNA for the CDR3 is TGTGCCAGCTCACCTTACAGGGGGGAAACTTTCTTT. Protein: CASSPYRGETFF.

The chain is built from TRBV5-1 and TRBJ2-5; D gene unclear. Trimming removed 0 bases from V and 4 bases from J, with 10 bases in between. CDR1 SGHRS and CDR2 YFSETQ come from the germline V gene. The CDR3 runs to 14 residues. This chain's CDR3 is CASSLDPRPETQYF. The CDR3 DNA reads as TGCGCCAGCAGCTTGGATCCACGTCCAGAGACCCAGTACTTC.

Written as DNA, the CDR3 is TGTGCCAGCAGCTTAGAAGGTAGCGGGAGGATCTATGAGCAGTTCTTC. This gives the protein CASSLEGSGRIYEQFF. The chain combines TRBV11-3 with TRBJ2-1; 10 bases align to TRBD2. Germline CDR1 is SGHNT and CDR2 is YENEEA. There are 16 residues in the CDR3. V shed 0 bases and J 8 bases; nucleotides not matched to a gene: 7. The full variable domain, its missing parts supplied by reference TRBV11-3 and TRBJ2-1, is EAGVVQSPRYKIIEKKQPVAFWCNPISGHNTLYWYLQNLGQGPELLIRYENEEAVDDSQLPKDRFSAERLKGVDSTLKIQPAELGDSAVYLCASSLEGSGRIYEQFFGPGTRLTVL.

J is TRBJ2-3 and V is TRBV10-3; the D is unclear. V shed 2 bases and J shed 0 bases, with 3 bases lying between them. The CDR3 consists of 13 residues. In germline, CDR1 is ENHRY, CDR2 SYGVKD. The CDR3 DNA follows: TGTGCCATCAGTGAGGTGAGCACAGATACGCAGTATTTT. Protein: CAISEVSTDTQYF.

This clone was recorded a few times. This chain links TRBV15 with TRBJ2-3; weak D call: TRBD2 (6 bases). Germline V lookup: CDR1 LNHNV, CDR2 YYDKDF (reference sequence). V lost 5 bases and J lost 3, with 21 bases in between. The length of the CDR3 is 17 residues. DNA for the CDR3: TGTGCCACCAGCTCTATAATAAAGCCTCGGGGGACAGATACGCAGTATTTT. Translation gives CATSSIIKPRGTDTQYF.

This clone was recorded a few times. The rearrangement uses TRBV6-8 and TRBJ1-5; 8 bases agree with TRBD1. From germline, CDR1 is MNHGY and CDR2 SAAAGT. The CDR3 length is 16 residues. After removal of 0 bases from V and 1 base from J, the junction contained 2 bases not matched to a gene. CDR3: CASSYSTGASNQPQHF. The DNA of the CDR3 is TGTGCCAGCAGTTACTCGACAGGGGCGAGCAATCAGCCCCAGCATTTT.

This clone has just a few counts. The chain employs TRBV10-3 and TRBJ2-1, with TRBD2 matching 12 bases. Per germline, CDR1 ENHRY and CDR2 SYGVKD. This CDR3 spans 16 amino acids. V shed 10 bases, J shed 5 bases, and the junction held 12 bases outside the gene matches. Here the CDR3 DNA reads TGTGCCAGCCCACCCGGAACTAGCGGGAGGAACAATGAGCAGTTCTTC. This codes for CASPPGTSGRNNEQFF.

This chain uses TRBV5-1 with TRBJ1-1; D is unresolved. The CDR3 has 16 residues. V was pared by 2 bases and J by 0 bases, with 14 bases between. The germline gives CDR1 SGHRS, CDR2 YFSETQ. Here the CDR3 reads CASSFGDVHLNTEAFF. The DNA for the CDR3 is TGCGCCAGCAGCTTTGGGGATGTCCATTTGAACACTGAAGCTTTCTTT.

The J gene is TRBJ1-2, the V gene TRBV6-8, with 7 bases identical to TRBD1. The CDR3 is 13 residues long. V lost 5 bases to trimming and J lost 7 bases; unmatched junction nucleotides: 7. The V gene's germline CDR1 is MNHGY and CDR2 SAAAGT. The CDR3 sequence is CASSDIRGLGYTF. The CDR3 bases are TGTGCCAGCAGTGACATAAGGGGGCTTGGCTACACCTTC.

This clone counts as medium-sized. The chain is built from TRBV6-8 and TRBJ2-5, with TRBD2 matching 14 bases. CDR3 size: 15 residues. The ends lost 10 bases at V and 4 bases at J; junction bases unmatched: 8. The germline gives CDR1 MNHGY, CDR2 SAAAGT. The DNA of the CDR3 is TGTGCCATCAGAGGGACTAGCGGGAGCTTAGAGACCCAGTACTTC. It codes for CAIRGTSGSLETQYF.

The gene calls are TRBV6-8 and TRBJ1-1; no reliable D call. CDR1 and CDR2 from the germline V gene are MNHGY and SAAAGT. The CDR3 consists of 12 residues. V dropped 4 bases and J dropped 2 bases, with 5 bases sitting between them. The CDR3 bases are TGTGCCAGCAGTTTCCATAACACTGAAGCTTTCTTT. Translation gives CASSFHNTEAFF.

This clone has only a few counts. This rearrangement joins TRBV6-8 to TRBJ2-1; the match to TRBD2 covers 14 bases. CDR3 length: 16 amino acids. V trimming: 0 bases; J trimming: 6 bases; junction bases outside the gene matches: 1. Germline V lookup: CDR1 MNHGY, CDR2 SAAAGT. CDR3 DNA sequence: TGTGCCAGCAGTTACTCGACTAGCGGGAGGGCCAATGAGCAGTTCTTC. Translation gives CASSYSTSGRANEQFF.

Relative to its sample, this clone is medium-sized. The CDR3: CASSVGAGDTEAFF. As DNA, the CDR3 is TGTGCCAGCAGCGTGGGGGCTGGGGACACTGAAGCTTTCTTT. This chain links TRBV11-3 with TRBJ1-1; a weak D match, TRBD1 (6 bases). The CDR3 contains 14 residues. Trimming shortened V by 5 bases and J by 3 bases, and 13 bases separated the two germline ends. Germline CDR1 and CDR2: SGHNT and YENEEA.

V gene TRBV19 combines with J gene TRBJ1-5, with a weak D call TRBD1 (5 bases). With 5 bases removed from V and 6 bases from J, the gap between germline ends came to 11 bases. CDR3 size: 13 residues. Germline values: CDR1 LNHDA, CDR2 SQIVND (reference sequence). The CDR3 sequence is CASSYGAAQPQHF. The CDR3 nucleotides are TGTGCCAGTAGTTACGGGGCAGCTCAGCCCCAGCATTTT. Complete variable domain (other parts from reference TRBV19 and TRBJ1-5): DGGITQSPKYLFRKEGQNVTLSCEQNLNHDAMYWYRQDPGQGLRLIYYSQIVNDFQKGDIAEGYSVSREKKESFPLTVTSAQKNPTAFYLCASSYGAAQPQHFGDGTRLSIL.

This clone was recorded at least ten times. The CDR3: CASSLDPWMGAEAFF. The DNA for the CDR3 is TGTGCCAGCAGCTTGGATCCGTGGATGGGCGCTGAAGCTTTCTTT. V usage is TRBV11-3 and J usage is TRBJ1-1; no definite D call. V gave up 3 bases and J gave up 6 bases, with 17 bases separating them. The V gene's germline CDR1 is SGHNT and CDR2 YENEEA. This CDR3 has 15 residues.

By sample share, this clone is medium-sized (0.01 to 0.1%). This chain links TRBV11-3 with TRBJ1-1; D is uncertain. CDR1 SGHNT and CDR2 YENEEA come from the germline V gene. The CDR3 is 16 amino acids. V was cut by 2 bases and J by 0 bases, with 13 bases left in between. CDR3 protein: CASSLRSWAVNTEAFF. In DNA, the CDR3 is TGTGCCAGCAGCTTACGATCGTGGGCGGTGAACACTGAAGCTTTCTTT. Variable domain in full (rest from reference TRBV11-3 and TRBJ1-1): EAGVVQSPRYKIIEKKQPVAFWCNPISGHNTLYWYLQNLGQGPELLIRYENEEAVDDSQLPKDRFSAERLKGVDSTLKIQPAELGDSAVYLCASSLRSWAVNTEAFFGQGTRLTVV.

The chain links TRBV11-3 to TRBJ2-3; TRBD2 might be the D (5 bases). V dropped 3 bases and J dropped 3 bases, with 10 bases sitting between them. Germline CDR1 SGHNT, CDR2 YENEEA. The CDR3 runs to 14 residues. The chain's CDR3 is CASSLWELTDTQYF. CDR3 bases: TGTGCCAGCAGCTTGTGGGAGCTAACAGATACGCAGTATTTT.

The gene calls are TRBV18 and TRBJ2-3; 9 nucleotides match TRBD1. Trimming took 4 bases from V and 4 from J; bases not matched to a gene: 3. The CDR3 loop spans 14 amino acids. Germline CDR1 KGHSH, CDR2 LQKENI. The CDR3 is CASSLWTGADTQYF. CDR3 nucleotide sequence: TGTGCCAGCTCACTTTGGACAGGGGCAGATACGCAGTATTTT.

This chain connects TRBV18 to TRBJ2-7; D is perhaps TRBD1 (6 bases). The V gene lost 6 bases and the J gene lost 0 bases, with 15 bases spanning the gap. The CDR3 runs to 15 residues. The germline gives CDR1 KGHSH, CDR2 LQKENI. DNA of the CDR3: TGTGCCAGCTCTTCAACAGGGTGGAGCTCCTACGAGCAGTACTTC. Protein: CASSSTGWSSYEQYF. The whole variable domain, filled in from reference TRBV18 and TRBJ2-7, reads NAGVMQNPRHLVRRRGQEARLRCSPMKGHSHVYWYRQLPEEGLKFMVYLQKENIIDESGMPKERFSAEFPKEGPSILRIQQVVRGDSAAYFCASSSTGWSSYEQYFGPGTRLTVT.

This clone was recorded a few times. The chain is built from TRBV18 and TRBJ1-1, with unresolved D. V was pared by 7 bases and J by 2 bases, with 14 bases between. The germline CDR1 and CDR2 sequences are KGHSH and LQKENI. There are 14 residues in the CDR3. The CDR3 DNA is TGTGCCAGCTTACATGGACGGATTAACACTGAAGCTTTCTTT. This encodes CASLHGRINTEAFF.

There are a few counts of this clone. The chain employs TRBV7-8 and TRBJ1-5; D is perhaps TRBD1 (6 bases). The CDR3 consists of 13 residues. The germline gives CDR1 SGHVS, CDR2 FQNEAQ. The V and J ends lost 1 base and 6 bases respectively, with 7 bases between them. CDR3 bases: TGTGCCAGCAGCTTAGGGGGGGCTCAGCCCCAGCATTTT. Protein sequence: CASSLGGAQPQHF.